These 5 T cell receptor beta chains share one sample of origin, sequenced in a study of T cell responses to AZD1222 COVID-19 vaccine. Assay: immunoSEQ multiplex PCR; the TCRdb copy retains only in-frame clones and omits some. This table holds 140,000 to 150,000 clones, roughly 92% found once. The sample was peripheral blood, taken on day 0 of AZD1222 vaccination. Receptors were obtained from an adult in good health.

Points on this clone: This same CDR3 is encoded by further DNA sequences in the sample. V is TRBV27 and J is TRBJ2-5, with D tentatively TRBD2 (6 bases). Germline CDR1 reads MNHEY; CDR2 reads SMNVEV (reference sequence). This CDR3 has 14 residues. Trimming pared 9 bases from V and 0 bases from J, leaving 14 bases between. Here the CDR3 reads CASRPAGYQETQYF. The CDR3, as DNA: TGTGCCAGTCGTCCGGCGGGGTACCAAGAGACCCAGTACTTC.

The chain is built from TRBV18 and TRBJ1-2, with 9 bases that match TRBD1. The V and J ends lost 3 bases and 4 bases, in that order; junction bases with no gene match: 9. This CDR3 has 16 amino acids. Looked up from germline, CDR1 is KGHSH and CDR2 is LQKENI. This CDR3 reads CASSPAGQGTPYGYTF. CDR3 bases: TGTGCCAGCTCACCCGCGGGACAGGGAACCCCCTATGGCTACACCTTC.

The chain uses TRBV5-1 and TRBJ1-4; 8 bases align to TRBD1. The J segment lost 4 bases and the V segment lost 2 bases, leaving 4 bases of the junction unmatched. Germline V gives CDR1 SGHRS, CDR2 YFSETQ. This CDR3 spans 15 amino acids. CDR3 residues: CASSFRQGLNEKLFF. In DNA form, the CDR3 reads TGCGCCAGCAGCTTCCGACAGGGGCTTAATGAAAAACTGTTTTTT. Filled out from reference TRBV5-1 and TRBJ1-4, the complete variable domain reads KAGVTQTPRYLIKTRGQQVTLSCSPISGHRSVSWYQQTPGQGLQFLFEYFSETQRNKGNFPGRFSGRQFSNSRSEMNVSTLELGDSALYLCASSFRQGLNEKLFFGSGTQLSVL.

This chain connects TRBV7-9 to TRBJ2-2; D is tentatively TRBD1 or TRBD2 (5 bases each). This CDR3 spans 18 amino acids. Trimming shortened V by 4 bases and J by 5 bases, and 23 bases separated the two germline ends. Germline V gene sequence: CDR1 SEHNR, CDR2 FQNEAQ (reference sequence). CDR3 sequence (DNA): TGTGCCAGCAGCTCGTTATTGCAGGGCGGAGGATTAACCGGGGAGCTGTTTTTT. This codes for CASSSLLQGGGLTGELFF.

The genes are TRBV7-2 and TRBJ1-6; D is unresolved. V gave up 1 base and J gave up 6 bases, with 10 bases separating them. This CDR3 has 15 amino acids. CDR1 is SGHTA and CDR2 is FQGNSA in the germline V gene. CDR3 bases: TGTGCCAGCAGCTTAGTAGGTCAGGTTAATTCACCCCTCCACTTT. It codes for CASSLVGQVNSPLHF.